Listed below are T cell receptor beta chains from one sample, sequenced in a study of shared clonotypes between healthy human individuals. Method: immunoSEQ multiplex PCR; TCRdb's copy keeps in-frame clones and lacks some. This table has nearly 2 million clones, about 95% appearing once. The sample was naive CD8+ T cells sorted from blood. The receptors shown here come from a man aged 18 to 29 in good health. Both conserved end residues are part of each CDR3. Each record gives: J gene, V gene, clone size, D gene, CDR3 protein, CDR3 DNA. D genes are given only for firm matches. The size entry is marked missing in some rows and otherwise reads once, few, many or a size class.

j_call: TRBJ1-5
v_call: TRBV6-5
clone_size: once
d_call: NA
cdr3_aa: CASSLTGYSNQPQHF
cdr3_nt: TGTGCCAGCAGCCTTACAGGTTATAGCAATCAGCCCCAGCATTTT

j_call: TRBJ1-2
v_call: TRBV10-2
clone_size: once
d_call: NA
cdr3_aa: CASSESRTLSYGYTF
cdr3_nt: TGCGCCAGCAGTGAGTCGCGCACTTTGTCCTATGGCTACACCTTC

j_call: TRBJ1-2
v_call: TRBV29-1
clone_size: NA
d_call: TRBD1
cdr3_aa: CSFLTGSDGYTF
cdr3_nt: TGCAGCTTCCTGACAGGGTCCGACGGCTACACCTTC

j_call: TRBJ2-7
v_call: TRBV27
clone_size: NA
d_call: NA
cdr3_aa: CASSQEGPTDEQYF
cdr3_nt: TGTGCCAGCAGTCAGGAGGGGCCCACGGACGAGCAGTACTTC

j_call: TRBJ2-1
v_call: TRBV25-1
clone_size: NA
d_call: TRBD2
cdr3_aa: CASSAGLAGGNNEQFF
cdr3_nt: TGTGCCAGCAGTGCAGGACTAGCGGGGGGTAACAATGAGCAGTTCTTC

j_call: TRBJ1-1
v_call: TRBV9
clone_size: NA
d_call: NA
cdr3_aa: CASSVVDDTEAFF
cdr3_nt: TGTGCCAGCAGCGTAGTAGACGACACTGAAGCTTTCTTT

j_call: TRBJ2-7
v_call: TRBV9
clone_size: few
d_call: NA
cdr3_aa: CASSVSGSNYEQYF
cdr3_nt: TGTGCCAGCAGCGTATCGGGGAGCAACTACGAGCAGTACTTC

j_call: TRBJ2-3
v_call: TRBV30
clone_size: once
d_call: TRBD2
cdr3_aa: CAWSSGGADTQYF
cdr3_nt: TGTGCCTGGAGTAGCGGGGGGGCAGATACGCAGTATTTT

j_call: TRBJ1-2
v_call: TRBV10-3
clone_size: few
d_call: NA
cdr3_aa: CATQQVVVSELNYGYTF
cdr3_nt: TGTGCCACTCAACAGGTCGTGGTCTCCGAGCTCAACTATGGCTACACCTTC

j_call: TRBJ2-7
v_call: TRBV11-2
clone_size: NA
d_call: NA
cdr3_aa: CASSLVQFSYEQYF
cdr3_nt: TGTGCCAGCAGCTTGGTGCAGTTCTCCTACGAGCAGTACTTC

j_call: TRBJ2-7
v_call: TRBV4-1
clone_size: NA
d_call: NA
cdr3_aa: CASSQGYGASYEQYF
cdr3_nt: TGCGCCAGCAGCCAAGGATACGGGGCTTCCTACGAGCAGTACTTC

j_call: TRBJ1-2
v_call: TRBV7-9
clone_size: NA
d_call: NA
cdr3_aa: CASSSDFYGYTF
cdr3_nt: TGTGCCAGCAGCTCCGATTTCTATGGCTACACCTTC

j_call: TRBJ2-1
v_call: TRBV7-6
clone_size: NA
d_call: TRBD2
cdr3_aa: CASSLGVSGLASNEQFF
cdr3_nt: TGTGCCAGCAGCCTAGGGGTTTCCGGACTAGCGAGTAATGAGCAGTTCTTC

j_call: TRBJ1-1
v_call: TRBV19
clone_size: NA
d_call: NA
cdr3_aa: CASREGGTEAFF
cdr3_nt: TGTGCCAGTCGCGAGGGGGGGACTGAAGCTTTCTTT

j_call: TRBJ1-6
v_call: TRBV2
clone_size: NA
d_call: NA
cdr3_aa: CASSEGQPNSPLHF
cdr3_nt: TGTGCCAGCAGTGAGGGGCAGCCAAATTCACCCCTCCACTTT

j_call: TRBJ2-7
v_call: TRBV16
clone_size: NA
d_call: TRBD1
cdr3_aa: CASSLSGTGPYEQYF
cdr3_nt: TGTGCCAGCAGCCTATCCGGGACAGGCCCCTACGAGCAGTACTTC

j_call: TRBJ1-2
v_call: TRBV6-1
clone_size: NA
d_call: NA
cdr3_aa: CASSEPWGRRDGYTF
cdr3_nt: TGTGCCAGCAGTGAACCATGGGGCAGGCGTGATGGCTACACCTTC

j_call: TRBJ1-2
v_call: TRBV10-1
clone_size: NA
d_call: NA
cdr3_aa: CASSEPKQGLGDGYTF
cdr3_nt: TGCGCCAGCAGTGAGCCTAAACAGGGTCTCGGAGATGGCTACACCTTC

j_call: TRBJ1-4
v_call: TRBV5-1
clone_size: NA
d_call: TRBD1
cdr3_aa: CASSPWDRVVSDEKLFF
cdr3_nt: TGCGCCAGCAGCCCCTGGGACAGGGTAGTGTCGGATGAAAAACTGTTTTTT

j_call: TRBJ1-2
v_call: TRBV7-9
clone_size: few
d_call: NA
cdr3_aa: CASSLVWDYGYTF
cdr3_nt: TGTGCCAGCAGCTTAGTGTGGGACTATGGCTACACCTTC

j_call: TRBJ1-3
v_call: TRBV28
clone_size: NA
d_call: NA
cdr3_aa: CASSWGPNGNTIYF
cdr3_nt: TGTGCCAGCAGTTGGGGCCCTAACGGAAACACCATATATTTT

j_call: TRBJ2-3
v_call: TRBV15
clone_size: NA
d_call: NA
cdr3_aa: CATSRAPPDRVQYF
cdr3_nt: TGTGCCACCAGCAGGGCCCCGCCAGACCGGGTGCAGTATTTT

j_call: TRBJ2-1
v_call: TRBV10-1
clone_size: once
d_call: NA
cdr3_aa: CASSESTGYYNEQFF
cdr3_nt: TGCGCCAGCAGTGAGTCGACAGGTTACTACAATGAGCAGTTCTTC

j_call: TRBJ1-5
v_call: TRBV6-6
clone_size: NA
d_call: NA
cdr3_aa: CASSYEPLDRDQPQHF
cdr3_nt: TGTGCCAGCAGTTACGAACCGCTGGACCGAGATCAGCCCCAGCATTTT

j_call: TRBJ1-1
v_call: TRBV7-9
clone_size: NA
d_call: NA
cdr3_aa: CASARPGALREAFF
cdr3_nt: TGTGCCAGCGCTCGGCCAGGGGCGTTAAGGGAAGCTTTCTTT

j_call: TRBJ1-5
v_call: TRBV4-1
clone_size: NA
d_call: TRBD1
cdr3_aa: CASSQPDRGLQPQHF
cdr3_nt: TGCGCCAGCAGCCAACCCGACAGGGGTCTTCAGCCCCAGCATTTT

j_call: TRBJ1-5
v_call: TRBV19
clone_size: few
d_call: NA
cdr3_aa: CASSIFGDTNQPQHF
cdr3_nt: TGTGCCAGTAGTATTTTTGGGGACACAAATCAGCCCCAGCATTTT

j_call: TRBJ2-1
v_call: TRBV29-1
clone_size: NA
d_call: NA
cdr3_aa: CSVERTEFYNEQFF
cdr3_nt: TGCAGCGTTGAAAGGACAGAGTTCTACAATGAGCAGTTCTTC

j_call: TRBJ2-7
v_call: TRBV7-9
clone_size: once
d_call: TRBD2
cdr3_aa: CASSLLTTSGFYEQYF
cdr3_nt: TGTGCCAGCAGCTTACTGACGACTAGCGGGTTCTACGAGCAGTACTTC

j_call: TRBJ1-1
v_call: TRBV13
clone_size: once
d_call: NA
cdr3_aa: CASSLGGVRGAFF
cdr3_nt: TGTGCCAGCAGCTTAGGTGGAGTCCGTGGGGCTTTCTTT

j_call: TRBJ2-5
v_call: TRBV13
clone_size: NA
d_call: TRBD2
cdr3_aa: CASSLKGGRVYGETQYF
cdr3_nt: TGTGCCAGCAGCTTAAAGGGCGGGAGGGTATACGGAGAGACCCAGTACTTC

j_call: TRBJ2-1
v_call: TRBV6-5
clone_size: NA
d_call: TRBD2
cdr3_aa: CASSKLLAVNNEQFF
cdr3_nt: TGTGCCAGCAGCAAACTACTAGCGGTGAACAATGAGCAGTTCTTC

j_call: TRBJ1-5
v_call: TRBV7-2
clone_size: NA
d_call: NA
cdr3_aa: CASSYPNQPQHF
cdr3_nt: TGTGCCAGCAGCTACCCTAATCAGCCCCAGCATTTT

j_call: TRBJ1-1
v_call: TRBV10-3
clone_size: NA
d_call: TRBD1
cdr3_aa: CAIRDPDRERTEAFF
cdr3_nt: TGTGCCATCAGGGACCCGGACAGGGAGAGGACTGAAGCTTTCTTT

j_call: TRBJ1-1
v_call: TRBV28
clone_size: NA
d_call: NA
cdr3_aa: CASSLRGGVPEAFF
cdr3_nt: TGTGCCAGCAGTTTACGAGGGGGGGTCCCTGAAGCTTTCTTT

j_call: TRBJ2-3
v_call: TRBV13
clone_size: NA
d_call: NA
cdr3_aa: CASSPTDQTGDTQYF
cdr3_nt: TGTGCCAGCAGTCCCACGGATCAGACTGGGGATACGCAGTATTTT

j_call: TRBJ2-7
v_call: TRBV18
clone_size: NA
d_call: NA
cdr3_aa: CASSPPLEGIYEQYF
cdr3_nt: TGTGCCAGCTCACCCCCCCTGGAGGGAATCTACGAGCAGTACTTC

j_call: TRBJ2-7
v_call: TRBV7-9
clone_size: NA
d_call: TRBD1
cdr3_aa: CASSWAGQAYEQYF
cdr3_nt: TGTGCCAGCAGCTGGGCCGGACAGGCCTACGAGCAGTACTTC

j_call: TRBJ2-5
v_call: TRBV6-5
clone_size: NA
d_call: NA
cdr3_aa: CASHVSGLQETQYF
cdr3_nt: TGTGCCAGCCATGTGTCAGGCCTTCAAGAGACCCAGTACTTC

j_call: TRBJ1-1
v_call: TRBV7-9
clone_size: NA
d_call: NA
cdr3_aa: CASSRTGANTEAFF
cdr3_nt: TGTGCCAGCAGCCGGACGGGCGCGAACACTGAAGCTTTCTTT

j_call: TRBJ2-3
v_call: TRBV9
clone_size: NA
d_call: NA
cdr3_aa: CASSVASADTQYF
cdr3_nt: TGTGCCAGCAGCGTGGCTAGTGCAGATACGCAGTATTTT